The TCR beta chain described here comes from a study of cytomegalovirus exposure and HLA in healthy donors. Study outcomes and limitations: In vitro data verified a few CMV-associated chains as specific for CMV antigens.

Participants comprised healthy donors of bone marrow. The PCR used 60 Vbeta and 13 Jbeta primers. Produced via immunoSEQ multiplex PCR; TCRdb's table is partial and in-frame only. The sample yields 150,000 to 200,000 clones, about 77% seen once. Trimming removed 4 bases at V and 0 bases at J, with 10 bases between. The CDR3 consists of 15 residues. From germline, CDR1 is LNHDA and CDR2 SQIVND (reference sequence). Points on this clone: The antigen remains undetermined.

V is TRBV19 and J is TRBJ1-3; D unresolved. Sequencing was performed on PBMCs. The sequence came from a woman aged 25 to 39 in good health and CMV-seropositive. Here the CDR3 reads CASSKDAASGNTIYF. The CDR3 region has the DNA TGTGCCAGTAGTAAGGATGCGGCCTCTGGAAACACCATATATTTT.